This record covers a single TCR beta chain. Its target is unknown. Arm-PCR of CDR3 regions with iRepertoire HTBI primers generated TCR beta libraries. TCRdb used MiXCR to reprocess the multiplex PCR reads, holding one entry per CDR3 protein. The sample yields a few hundred thousand distinct CDR3 sequences, around 15% seen once. As for time point: newly diagnosed GD, antithyroid drugs for less than 3 months. Following extraction of RNA from PBMCs, that RNA was used to make the TCR library. The entry originates in a study of regulatory T cells in long-lasting Graves disease. Study-level points and caveats: The number of shared public clonotypes was higher in persistent patients (about 3,000) than new patients (966).

Germline assignment: CDR1 KGHDR and CDR2 SFDVKD. The CDR3 has 12 residues. The germline V and J ends were trimmed by 5 bases and 6 bases, with 8 bases remaining between them. These records were also assigned to another study, of T cells in Graves' hyperthyroidism and ophthalmopathy. That publication notes: Lactation, pregnancy, other autoimmune disease or uncontrolled infection led to exclusion of patients. Orbital computed tomography, thyroid ultrasound, serum thyroxine and TRAb, and clinical symptoms together informed the diagnoses.

The receptor was isolated from a woman between 45 and 60 years old with Graves disease. The V and J genes are TRBV24-1 and TRBJ2-3; D is possibly TRBD1 (5 bases). This specimen was peripheral blood mononuclear cells (PBMCs), taken at new diagnosis, from a patient treated with antithyroid drugs. CDR3 in amino acids: CATSVKGDTQYF. CDR3 DNA: TGTGCCACCAGTGTCAAGGGGGATACGCAGTATTTT.